Below, 10 T cell receptor beta chains from the same sample are listed, as sequenced in a study of T cell changes during pregnancy in multiple sclerosis. Some clones are missing from TCRdb's copy, which holds only in-frame ones; the method was immunoSEQ multiplex PCR. The sample has some 62,000 clones, around 92% seen once. Source: peripheral blood, taken in the second trimester of pregnancy. The receptors come from a female donor in good health, enrolled as a control in a pregnancy study.

J is TRBJ2-5 and V is TRBV9; the match to TRBD2 covers 7 bases. CDR1 is SGDLS, CDR2 YYNGEE, per germline. This CDR3 comprises 14 residues. V lost 0 bases and J lost 9; bases outside the gene matches: 8. Here the CDR3 reads CASSVAYRGGPQYF. In DNA, the CDR3 is TGTGCCAGCAGCGTAGCTTACCGGGGAGGGCCCCAGTACTTC.

The rearrangement links TRBV7-3 to TRBJ2-7, with 13 bases aligning to TRBD2. Germline values: CDR1 SGHTA, CDR2 FQGTGA. Trimming removed 2 bases from V and 4 bases from J; junction bases left unmatched: 5. The CDR3 loop spans 16 amino acids. CDR3 in amino acids: CASSLGLAGVLYEQYF. The CDR3 region has the DNA TGTGCCAGCAGCTTAGGACTAGCGGGGGTTCTATACGAGCAGTACTTC.

This clone showed up just once. J is TRBJ2-3 and V is TRBV7-2, with D possibly TRBD1 on 6 matching bases. Germline V gene lookup returns CDR1 SGHTA and CDR2 FQGNSA. Trimming took off 5 bases at V and 0 bases at J, with 12 bases between the two ends. The CDR3 covers 15 residues. The CDR3 DNA is TGTGCCAGCAGCAACCGGGACACCAGCACAGATACGCAGTATTTT. This sequence encodes CASSNRDTSTDTQYF.

The chain couples TRBV6-5 to TRBJ2-1; 13 positions match TRBD2. The V gene's germline CDR1 is MNHEY and CDR2 SVGAGI. Trimming cost V 2 bases and J 13 bases; bases outside gene matches: 11. This CDR3 is 16 amino acids long. The CDR3 here is CASSYRPGTSGERQFF. The CDR3 DNA reads TGTGCCAGCAGTTACAGACCCGGGACTAGCGGGGAGCGACAGTTCTTC.

The rearrangement links TRBV2 to TRBJ2-4, with 9 bases matching TRBD1. The trim removed 6 bases at V and 3 bases at J, leaving 9 bases unmatched. Per the germline V gene, CDR1 is SNHLY and CDR2 is FYNNEI. CDR3 length: 16 residues. Here the CDR3 reads CASSHGTGRGKNIQYF. In DNA form, the CDR3 reads TGTGCCAGCAGCCACGGGACAGGGAGGGGCAAAAACATTCAGTACTTC.

The chain is built from TRBV30 and TRBJ1-5; D is ambiguous. The CDR3 length is 12 residues. The V and J ends lost 1 base and 5 bases respectively, with 6 bases between them. CDR1 and CDR2 from the germline V gene are GTSNPN and SVGIG (reference sequence). CDR3 sequence reads: CAWSGSDQPQHF. The CDR3 coding sequence is TGTGCCTGGAGTGGTTCGGATCAGCCCCAGCATTTT.

The CDR3 nucleotides are TGTGCCAGTAGTTATACAGAAAACTATGGCTACACCTTC. Translated: CASSYTENYGYTF. The rearrangement joins TRBV19 to TRBJ1-2, with no clear D. Germline values: CDR1 LNHDA, CDR2 SQIVND (reference sequence). V was cut by 5 bases and J by 2 bases, with 9 bases left in between. The CDR3 runs 13 residues.

The chain carries TRBV19 and TRBJ2-7, with a weak D call TRBD1 (6 bases). CDR3 length equals 16 residues. The V gene lost 3 bases and the J gene lost 7 bases, with 22 bases spanning the gap. Germline-derived CDR1 and CDR2 are LNHDA and SQIVND (reference sequence). CDR3 sequence (DNA): TGTGCCAGTAGTATTTTCCAGACAGGCTCTCCTAGTGAGCAGTACTTC. It yields the protein CASSIFQTGSPSEQYF.

V is TRBV7-2 and J is TRBJ2-5; 8 nucleotides align to TRBD2. V lost 6 bases and J lost 4; bases outside the gene matches: 10. The CDR3 runs 15 residues. Germline V CDR1 and CDR2: SGHTA, FQGNSA. The CDR3 DNA reads TGTGCCAGCAGTCTAATGGGGAGCGGGAGAGAGACCCAGTACTTC. This gives the protein CASSLMGSGRETQYF.

On this clone itself: Other DNA sequences in the sample encode the same CDR3. This rearrangement joins TRBV6-5 to TRBJ2-5; D not resolved. CDR1 and CDR2 (germline): MNHEY, SVGAGI. This CDR3 is 11 amino acids long. The V and J ends lost 7 bases and 5 bases respectively, with 8 bases between them. CDR3 protein: CASTSRETQYF. CDR3 in DNA: TGTGCCAGCACCTCTAGGGAGACCCAGTACTTC.